A selection of T cell receptor beta chains follows, all from one sample in a study of T cells after yellow fever vaccination. TCRdb ran MiXCR on the 5' RACE reads and lists one entry per CDR3 protein. The sample yields 300,000 to 400,000 distinct CDR3 sequences, about 6.2% seen once. The source material was PBMCs, sampled 5 days after the yellow fever booster vaccination. These receptors were taken from a man younger than 45 who received the YFV17D yellow fever vaccine. CDR3s include the opening cysteine and the closing phenylalanine or tryptophan. Fields, in order: V gene, D gene, J gene, clone size, CDR3 protein, CDR3 DNA. A D gene is named only where the DNA matches it firmly. A clone size is listed for some rows: how often the clone was seen (once, few, many), or a class if it is expanded.

v_gene: TRBV7-2; d_gene: .; j_gene: TRBJ2-6; abundance: few; CDR3aa: CASSYPSGSPGANVLTF; CDR3nt: TGTGCCAGCAGCTACCCTTCAGGGTCCCCTGGGGCCAACGTCCTGACTTTC
v_gene: TRBV10-3; d_gene: TRBD1; j_gene: TRBJ1-5; abundance: few; CDR3aa: CAISWTGDSNQPQHF; CDR3nt: TGTGCCATCAGTTGGACAGGAGATAGCAATCAGCCCCAGCATTTT
v_gene: TRBV20-1; d_gene: TRBD1; j_gene: TRBJ1-4; abundance: few; CDR3aa: CSAIITGGVSNEKLFF; CDR3nt: TGCAGTGCTATTATCACAGGGGGCGTATCTAATGAAAAACTGTTTTTT
v_gene: TRBV24-1; d_gene: TRBD2; j_gene: TRBJ2-5; abundance: .; CDR3aa: CATSDLSTSRETQYF; CDR3nt: TGTGCCACCAGTGATTTGTCGACTAGCCGAGAGACCCAGTACTTC
v_gene: TRBV29-1; d_gene: .; j_gene: TRBJ2-7; abundance: .; CDR3aa: CSVTRDTPSYEQYF; CDR3nt: TGCAGCGTGACACGGGACACGCCCTCCTACGAGCAGTACTTC
v_gene: TRBV19; d_gene: .; j_gene: TRBJ2-6; abundance: few; CDR3aa: CASKESSGANVLTF; CDR3nt: TGTGCCAGTAAGGAAAGCTCTGGGGCCAACGTCCTGACTTTC
v_gene: TRBV7-2; d_gene: .; j_gene: TRBJ2-1; abundance: few; CDR3aa: CASSLVLGSSYNEQFF; CDR3nt: TGTGCCAGCAGCTTAGTTCTGGGAAGCTCCTACAATGAGCAGTTCTTC
v_gene: TRBV7-2; d_gene: .; j_gene: TRBJ2-5; abundance: many; CDR3aa: CASSLGKEETQYF; CDR3nt: TGTGCCAGCAGCTTAGGCAAAGAAGAGACCCAGTACTTC
v_gene: TRBV6-1; d_gene: TRBD1; j_gene: TRBJ1-2; abundance: .; CDR3aa: CASRMGQLYGYTF; CDR3nt: TGTGCCAGCAGGATGGGACAGCTTTATGGCTACACCTTC
v_gene: TRBV12-3/TRBV12-4; d_gene: TRBD2; j_gene: TRBJ2-2; abundance: many; CDR3aa: CASDSGRAVGELFF; CDR3nt: TGTGCCAGTGATAGCGGGAGGGCCGTCGGGGAGCTGTTTTTT
v_gene: TRBV20-1; d_gene: .; j_gene: TRBJ2-1; abundance: few; CDR3aa: CSARRVPRSYNEQFF; CDR3nt: TGCAGTGCTAGACGGGTCCCCCGCTCCTACAATGAGCAGTTCTTC
v_gene: TRBV28; d_gene: .; j_gene: TRBJ2-6; abundance: .; CDR3aa: CASRTGANVLTF; CDR3nt: TGTGCCAGCAGGACAGGGGCCAACGTCCTGACTTTC
v_gene: TRBV20-1; d_gene: .; j_gene: TRBJ2-3; abundance: many; CDR3aa: CSASDTIVYHTDTQYF; CDR3nt: TGCAGTGCTAGCGACACTATAGTCTACCACACAGATACGCAGTATTTT
v_gene: TRBV28; d_gene: TRBD2; j_gene: TRBJ2-7; abundance: .; CDR3aa: CASSSPGLAGSYEQYF; CDR3nt: TGTGCCAGCAGTTCTCCGGGACTAGCGGGCTCCTACGAGCAGTACTTC
v_gene: TRBV6-5; d_gene: .; j_gene: TRBJ2-2; abundance: many; CDR3aa: CASSFDLWNTGELFF; CDR3nt: TGTGCCAGCAGTTTTGATCTCTGGAACACCGGGGAGCTGTTTTTT
v_gene: TRBV7-2; d_gene: .; j_gene: TRBJ1-5; abundance: .; CDR3aa: CASTNLAVDQPQHF; CDR3nt: TGTGCCAGCACCAATCTCGCAGTGGATCAGCCCCAGCATTTT
v_gene: TRBV29-1; d_gene: .; j_gene: TRBJ1-1; abundance: .; CDR3aa: CSVADIDTEAFF; CDR3nt: TGCAGCGTTGCCGACATAGACACTGAAGCTTTCTTT
v_gene: TRBV5-5; d_gene: TRBD2; j_gene: TRBJ2-3; abundance: many; CDR3aa: CASSPGLAGIDTQYF; CDR3nt: TGTGCCAGCAGCCCGGGACTAGCGGGCATAGATACGCAGTATTTT
v_gene: TRBV7-2; d_gene: .; j_gene: TRBJ2-1; abundance: many; CDR3aa: CASSLRLGFSNEQFF; CDR3nt: TGTGCCAGCAGCTTGAGACTAGGTTTCTCAAATGAGCAGTTCTTC
v_gene: TRBV20-1; d_gene: TRBD1; j_gene: TRBJ2-5; abundance: many; CDR3aa: CSAQTQDRGQETQYF; CDR3nt: TGCAGTGCGCAGACCCAAGACAGGGGACAAGAGACCCAGTACTTC
v_gene: TRBV5-6; d_gene: .; j_gene: TRBJ1-1; abundance: few; CDR3aa: CASSLVTDSEAFF; CDR3nt: TGTGCCAGCAGCTTGGTGACCGACTCTGAAGCTTTCTTT
v_gene: TRBV7-2; d_gene: .; j_gene: TRBJ2-5; abundance: many; CDR3aa: CASSLRQQETQYF; CDR3nt: TGTGCCAGCAGCTTAAGGCAGCAAGAGACCCAGTACTTC
v_gene: TRBV20-1; d_gene: .; j_gene: TRBJ2-7; abundance: .; CDR3aa: CSADAGLASYEQYF; CDR3nt: TGCAGTGCTGATGCGGGGCTAGCGAGCTACGAGCAGTACTTC
v_gene: TRBV7-8; d_gene: TRBD2; j_gene: TRBJ2-1; abundance: many; CDR3aa: CASTRLAGGSSYNEQFF; CDR3nt: TGTGCCAGCACCCGACTAGCGGGAGGGAGCTCCTACAATGAGCAGTTCTTC
v_gene: TRBV20-1; d_gene: .; j_gene: TRBJ2-4; abundance: few; CDR3aa: CSARVQRQNIQYF; CDR3nt: TGCAGTGCTAGAGTTCAGCGGCAAAACATTCAGTACTTC
v_gene: TRBV12-3/TRBV12-4; d_gene: .; j_gene: TRBJ2-1; abundance: many; CDR3aa: CASSLVLLGQFF; CDR3nt: TGTGCCAGCAGTTTAGTACTCTTGGGGCAGTTCTTC
v_gene: TRBV7-9; d_gene: .; j_gene: TRBJ2-7; abundance: few; CDR3aa: CASSAGTASEQYF; CDR3nt: TGTGCCAGCAGCGCGGGGACTGCCTCCGAGCAGTACTTC
v_gene: TRBV30; d_gene: .; j_gene: TRBJ1-4; abundance: .; CDR3aa: CAWSAVGQRNEKLFF; CDR3nt: TGTGCCTGGAGTGCTGTCGGACAGCGGAATGAAAAACTGTTTTTT
v_gene: TRBV20-1; d_gene: .; j_gene: TRBJ2-2; abundance: few; CDR3aa: CSARGADSGELFF; CDR3nt: TGCAGTGCTAGGGGGGCAGATTCCGGGGAGCTGTTTTTT
v_gene: TRBV5-1; d_gene: TRBD2; j_gene: TRBJ2-7; abundance: few; CDR3aa: CASSLGALATPTEQYF; CDR3nt: TGCGCCAGCAGCTTGGGGGCACTAGCGACCCCTACGGAGCAGTACTTC
v_gene: TRBV20-1; d_gene: .; j_gene: TRBJ2-1; abundance: few; CDR3aa: CSARQTYNEQFF; CDR3nt: TGCAGTGCTAGACAGACCTACAATGAGCAGTTCTTC
v_gene: TRBV4-2; d_gene: TRBD2; j_gene: TRBJ2-1; abundance: .; CDR3aa: CASSRTPASGSYNEQFF; CDR3nt: TGTGCCAGCAGCAGAACCCCAGCTAGCGGGAGTTACAATGAGCAGTTCTTC
v_gene: TRBV7-9; d_gene: .; j_gene: TRBJ1-1; abundance: .; CDR3aa: CASRGGAEAFF; CDR3nt: TGTGCCAGCAGGGGCGGGGCTGAAGCTTTCTTT
v_gene: TRBV6-1; d_gene: .; j_gene: TRBJ2-3; abundance: many; CDR3aa: CATRPATTNTQYF; CDR3nt: TGTGCCACTCGACCGGCAACCACCAATACGCAGTATTTT
v_gene: TRBV5-6; d_gene: .; j_gene: TRBJ2-3; abundance: few; CDR3aa: CASSLKVTDTQYF; CDR3nt: TGTGCCAGCAGCTTGAAGGTTACAGATACGCAGTATTTT
v_gene: TRBV20-1; d_gene: TRBD1; j_gene: TRBJ1-1; abundance: few; CDR3aa: CSASPPTGLAEAFF; CDR3nt: TGCAGTGCTAGCCCCCCGACAGGGTTAGCTGAAGCTTTCTTT
v_gene: TRBV19; d_gene: .; j_gene: TRBJ2-1; abundance: few; CDR3aa: CASSSSGTESYNEQFF; CDR3nt: TGTGCCAGTAGTTCCTCCGGGACGGAATCCTACAATGAGCAGTTCTTC
v_gene: TRBV3-1; d_gene: .; j_gene: TRBJ2-6; abundance: once; CDR3aa: CASSRLVGGSGANVLTF; CDR3nt: TGTGCCAGCAGCCGCCTCGTTGGGGGCTCTGGGGCCAACGTCCTGACTTTC
v_gene: TRBV30; d_gene: TRBD2; j_gene: TRBJ2-7; abundance: few; CDR3aa: CAWGTGTSGVYEQYF; CDR3nt: TGTGCCTGGGGGACCGGGACTAGCGGAGTCTACGAGCAGTACTTC
v_gene: TRBV29-1; d_gene: TRBD2; j_gene: TRBJ2-5; abundance: few; CDR3aa: CSVPLAGGMETQYF; CDR3nt: TGCAGCGTACCACTAGCGGGAGGGATGGAGACCCAGTACTTC
v_gene: TRBV7-2; d_gene: .; j_gene: TRBJ2-3; abundance: many; CDR3aa: CASSLGTSADTQYF; CDR3nt: TGTGCCAGCAGTTTAGGAACTAGTGCAGATACGCAGTATTTT
v_gene: TRBV4-3; d_gene: .; j_gene: TRBJ2-3; abundance: .; CDR3aa: CASSQDQGAATDTQYF; CDR3nt: TGCGCCAGCAGCCAAGATCAGGGAGCGGCCACAGATACGCAGTATTTT
v_gene: TRBV3-1; d_gene: TRBD1; j_gene: TRBJ2-6; abundance: many; CDR3aa: CASSPRTGGSGANVLTF; CDR3nt: TGTGCCAGCAGCCCCCGGACAGGGGGCAGTGGGGCCAACGTCCTGACTTTC
v_gene: TRBV19; d_gene: .; j_gene: TRBJ2-1; abundance: few; CDR3aa: CASSTLTGLFNEQFF; CDR3nt: TGTGCCAGTAGTACCCTTACGGGGCTTTTCAATGAGCAGTTCTTC
v_gene: TRBV7-3; d_gene: .; j_gene: TRBJ2-2; abundance: .; CDR3aa: CASSPLVGDTGELFF; CDR3nt: TGTGCCAGCAGCCCACTCGTAGGGGACACCGGGGAGCTGTTTTTT
v_gene: TRBV9; d_gene: .; j_gene: TRBJ2-1; abundance: few; CDR3aa: CASSGIEQFF; CDR3nt: TGTGCCAGCAGCGGAATTGAGCAGTTCTTC
v_gene: TRBV6-5; d_gene: TRBD1; j_gene: TRBJ2-5; abundance: few; CDR3aa: CASSYTGTDQETQYF; CDR3nt: TGTGCCAGCAGTTACACGGGGACAGACCAAGAGACCCAGTACTTC
v_gene: TRBV4-3; d_gene: .; j_gene: TRBJ2-3; abundance: .; CDR3aa: CASSLAAGAGISTDTQYF; CDR3nt: TGCGCCAGCAGCCTCGCGGCGGGGGCGGGGATCAGCACAGATACGCAGTATTTT
v_gene: TRBV12-3/TRBV12-4; d_gene: .; j_gene: TRBJ1-6; abundance: many; CDR3aa: CASSLARDNSPLHF; CDR3nt: TGTGCCAGCAGTCTCGCCAGAGATAATTCACCCCTCCACTTT
v_gene: TRBV5-1; d_gene: .; j_gene: TRBJ2-1; abundance: .; CDR3aa: CASSRREKGENEQFF; CDR3nt: TGCGCCAGCAGTAGGCGGGAGAAGGGGGAGAATGAGCAGTTCTTC